This T cell receptor (beta chain) was documented in a study of glioma-infiltrating T cells. Findings of the study overall: Above-expected tissue-blood divergence occurred in all gliomas, most in low-grade ones.

This clonotype occurred a few times. No antigen is known for it. Trimming pared 8 bases from V and 3 bases from J, leaving 17 bases between. In germline, CDR1 is SGHVS, CDR2 FQNEAQ. This CDR3 is 14 amino acids long. TCR alpha and beta CDR3 regions were amplified from RNA using iRepertoire nested multiplex PCR. For one-step reverse transcription and amplification, roughly 95-450 ng of tissue mRNA or PBMC total RNA was used. From the multiplex PCR reads, TCRdb called clonotypes with MiXCR, one entry per CDR3 protein. The sample yields about 89,000 distinct CDR3 sequences, about 25% seen once. The sequence was collected from a human donor with low-grade glioma or glioblastoma, undergoing nonglioma brain surgery, or in good health (not recorded which). Sequencing was done on a sample of glioma tissue, nonneoplastic brain tissue, or PBMCs (not recorded which). The chain is built from TRBV7-8 and TRBJ2-7; no definite D call. CDR3 region: CASLPGPLGYEQYF. The CDR3 DNA reads TGTGCCAGCCTTCCAGGACCGCTTGGCTACGAGCAGTACTTC. Full variable domain (missing parts from reference TRBV7-8 and TRBJ2-7): GAGVSQSPRYKVAKRGQDVALRCDPISGHVSLFWYQQALGQGPEFLTYFQNEAQLDKSGLPSDRFFAERPEGSVSTLKIQRTQQEDSAVYLCASLPGPLGYEQYFGPGTRLTVT.